What follows is one T cell receptor (beta chain) and its context. Germline-derived CDR1 and CDR2 are ENHRY and SYGVKD. V lost 6 bases and J 3 bases, leaving 9 bases between the germline ends. The CDR3 length is 13 residues. This entry is derived from a study of CD4 T cell repertoires in COVID-19. About the study: After nine to ten days of IL-2 expansion, CFSE-low cells were relabeled and restimulated with other coronavirus spikes.

No culture step preceded sequencing of the ex vivo isolated memory T cells. Produced via immunoSEQ multiplex PCR; TCRdb's table is partial and in-frame only. The sample records fewer than 9,500 clones, 84% being singletons. This chain uses TRBV10-3 with TRBJ1-5; perhaps TRBD1 as D (6 bases). Here the sequenced sample was effector memory CD4+ T cells from blood, taken before the COVID-19 pandemic. This clonotype originated in a human donor who had COVID-19. In DNA form, the CDR3 reads TGTGCCATCAGGGGGGGGGCCAATCAGCCCCAGCATTTT. Its translation is CAIRGGANQPQHF.